A selection of T cell receptor beta chains follows, all from one sample in a study of blood T cell repertoires in COVID-19. The assay was immunoSEQ multiplex PCR, and TCRdb's table has in-frame clones only and misses some. The sample lists almost 70,000 clones, 60% to 80% occurring once. The sample consisted of peripheral blood. The receptors stem from a man aged 55 to 70 with acute or convalescent COVID-19. Each CDR3 is given with its conserved first and last residue. D genes are given only for firm matches. Some rows have no size entry. The others give once, few or many, or a class for an expanded clone.

V	length	J	D	size	CDR3
TRBV11-2	13	TRBJ1-2	NA	NA	CASSLDRDDGYTF
TRBV5-1	15	TRBJ2-7	NA	NA	CASSLASSEFYEQYF
TRBV10-1	18	TRBJ1-1	TRBD1	NA	CASSDSTGTGRGGTEAFF
TRBV6-2/TRBV6-3	15	TRBJ2-7	TRBD1	once	CASSYTGQGFDEQYF
TRBV27	13	TRBJ1-1	TRBD1	NA	CASSSGTGSEAFF
TRBV10-3	15	TRBJ2-5	TRBD1	NA	CAISSGQGADETQYF
TRBV7-8	12	TRBJ2-7	NA	NA	CASSQNSYEQYF
TRBV5-1	14	TRBJ2-5	NA	NA	CASRTGHTQETQYF
TRBV19	15	TRBJ1-4	NA	few	CASSLAGSANEKLFF
TRBV11-3	17	TRBJ2-3	TRBD2	NA	CASSLKTSALQTDTQYF
TRBV6-5	15	TRBJ2-4	NA	NA	CASSRGRGAKNIQYF
TRBV2	15	TRBJ1-6	TRBD1	NA	CASSVDRALGSPLHF
TRBV6-5	15	TRBJ2-5	NA	NA	CASSYGTTTVETQYF
TRBV6-5	16	TRBJ1-2	TRBD1	NA	CASSYGGTGGYYGYTF
TRBV7-3	15	TRBJ1-1	TRBD1	few	CASSSLGQLNTEAFF
TRBV6-2/TRBV6-3	15	TRBJ2-6	NA	NA	CASSWSLPGANVLTF
TRBV19	17	TRBJ2-7	TRBD1	NA	CASSIALKTGRSYEQYF
TRBV25-1	17	TRBJ2-2	TRBD2	NA	CASSENFSGGPPGELFF
TRBV7-9	15	TRBJ1-1	NA	NA	CASSRAGPGNTEAFF
TRBV19	12	TRBJ2-7	NA	NA	CASSELGYEQYF
TRBV19	17	TRBJ1-1	TRBD1	NA	CASTRGQGRGVHAEAFF
TRBV2	13	TRBJ1-3	NA	few	CASGPQIRNTIYF
TRBV6-5	15	TRBJ2-1	TRBD1	NA	CASTGQGRTYNEQFF
TRBV19	17	TRBJ1-2	NA	NA	CASSMPLGRRGVYGYTF
TRBV3-1/TRBV3-2	15	TRBJ2-7	NA	NA	CASSHGGDGSYEQYF
TRBV13	13	TRBJ1-5	TRBD1	NA	CASSPDRDQPQHF
TRBV7-2	13	TRBJ1-1	TRBD1	NA	CASSLGGTGKAFF
TRBV6-2/TRBV6-3	20	TRBJ2-1	TRBD2	once	CASSYSGTAGGPRSYNEQFF
TRBV5-1	18	TRBJ1-1	TRBD1	few	CASSFTPRQGALNTEAFF
TRBV18	14	TRBJ2-7	NA	few	CASSPLAGRDEQYF
TRBV28	12	TRBJ2-7	NA	NA	CASSLHRGEQYF
TRBV5-1	18	TRBJ1-1	NA	NA	CASSSKQSTGMANTEAFF
TRBV7-6	15	TRBJ1-1	NA	NA	CASSYGPGEGTEAFF
TRBV4-3	15	TRBJ2-1	NA	NA	CASSQYRDSYNEQFF
TRBV14	14	TRBJ2-5	TRBD2	once	CASSRGLASETQYF
TRBV5-6	16	TRBJ1-1	NA	once	CASSLTRSGMNTEAFF
TRBV29-1	13	TRBJ1-5	NA	NA	CSVEQGGNQPQHF
TRBV5-1	15	TRBJ2-1	TRBD2	NA	CASSLSGGAYNEQFF
TRBV11-3	14	TRBJ2-3	TRBD2	once	CASRRTSDTDTQYF
TRBV5-1	13	TRBJ2-1	NA	NA	CASSLEGWDEQFF
TRBV15	16	TRBJ2-7	NA	NA	CATSRDRGGLKNEQYF
TRBV6-5	15	TRBJ2-7	TRBD1	NA	CASSYSRQGAGEQYF
TRBV11-2	16	TRBJ1-4	NA	NA	CASSLDWVGTNEKLFF
TRBV5-1	14	TRBJ2-7	TRBD2	NA	CASQGGGSSYEQYF
TRBV15	15	TRBJ1-1	NA	NA	CATSLRGQTRTEAFF
TRBV5-1	14	TRBJ1-1	NA	NA	CASSLERMNTEAFF
TRBV5-1	18	TRBJ2-3	TRBD2	NA	CASSGGLAGGFSTDTQYF
TRBV5-1	14	TRBJ1-1	TRBD1	few	CASRPDRVNTEAFF
TRBV7-2	13	TRBJ1-5	NA	NA	CASSRQSNQPQHF
TRBV18	14	TRBJ1-1	NA	once	CASSPPSLNTEAFF
TRBV12-5	15	TRBJ1-1	TRBD1	NA	CASGPAGTVNTEAFF
TRBV18	15	TRBJ1-4	TRBD1	NA	CASSPRTGVGEKLFF
TRBV19	14	TRBJ2-7	TRBD2	NA	CASSPGTKMSEQYF
TRBV5-1	15	TRBJ1-6	NA	few	CASSLDGGHNSPLHF
TRBV6-5	10	TRBJ1-2	NA	once	CASRDRSSSF
TRBV6-5	14	TRBJ2-2	NA	NA	CASGATGNTGELFF
TRBV27	16	TRBJ2-3	TRBD2	NA	CASSPEGLELADTQYF